This T cell receptor beta chain appears in the sequencing data of a study of quantifying T cell responses using KT2 cells. Turning to the study itself: RNA was reverse transcribed with TCR alpha and beta constant-region primers. The second PCR ran as a qPCR until a predetermined fluorescence threshold was reached.

Study outcomes and limitations: Input KT2 cell number predicted KT2 alpha and beta sequence counts linearly over several orders of magnitude.

An oligo carrying a UMI was ligated to the cDNA 3' end. An equimolar mix of RC1.1 and RC1.2 primed the beta chain across TRBC1 and TRBC2. Separate processing of TCR alpha and beta chains began at the second PCR. TCRdb reprocessed the UMI-ligation and nested PCR reads with MiXCR, giving one entry per CDR3 protein. The sample includes 39,000 or so distinct CDR3 sequences, approximately 17% of them seen just once. Germline V gives CDR1 ENHRY, CDR2 SYGVKD. CDR3 length: 17 residues. Unmatched junction bases numbered 9, after V lost 5 bases and J lost 4 bases. As to this clonotype: As yet, its antigen is unknown.

The source is a human donor. The V call is TRBV10-3, the J call TRBJ2-5, with TRBD2 matching 14 bases. The specimen was PBMCs spiked with cells of the T cell clone KT2. CDR3 in amino acids: CAISPGLAGVVGETQYF. Here the CDR3 DNA reads TGTGCCATCAGTCCGGGACTAGCGGGAGTTGTGGGAGAGACCCAGTACTTC.